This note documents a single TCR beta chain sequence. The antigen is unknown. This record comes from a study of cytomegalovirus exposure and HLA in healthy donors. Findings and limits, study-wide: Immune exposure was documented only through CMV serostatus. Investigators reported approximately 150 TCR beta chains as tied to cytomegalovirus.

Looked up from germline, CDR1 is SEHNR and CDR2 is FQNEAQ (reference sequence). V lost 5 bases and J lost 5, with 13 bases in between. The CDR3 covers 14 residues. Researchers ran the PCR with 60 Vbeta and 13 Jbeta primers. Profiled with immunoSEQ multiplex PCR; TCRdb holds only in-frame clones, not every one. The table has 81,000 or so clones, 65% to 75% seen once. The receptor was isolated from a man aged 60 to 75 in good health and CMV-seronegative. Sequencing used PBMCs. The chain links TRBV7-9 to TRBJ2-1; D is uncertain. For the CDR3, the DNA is TGTGCCAGCAGCAAAGACTGGCAAGACAATGAGCAGTTCTTC. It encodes CASSKDWQDNEQFF.